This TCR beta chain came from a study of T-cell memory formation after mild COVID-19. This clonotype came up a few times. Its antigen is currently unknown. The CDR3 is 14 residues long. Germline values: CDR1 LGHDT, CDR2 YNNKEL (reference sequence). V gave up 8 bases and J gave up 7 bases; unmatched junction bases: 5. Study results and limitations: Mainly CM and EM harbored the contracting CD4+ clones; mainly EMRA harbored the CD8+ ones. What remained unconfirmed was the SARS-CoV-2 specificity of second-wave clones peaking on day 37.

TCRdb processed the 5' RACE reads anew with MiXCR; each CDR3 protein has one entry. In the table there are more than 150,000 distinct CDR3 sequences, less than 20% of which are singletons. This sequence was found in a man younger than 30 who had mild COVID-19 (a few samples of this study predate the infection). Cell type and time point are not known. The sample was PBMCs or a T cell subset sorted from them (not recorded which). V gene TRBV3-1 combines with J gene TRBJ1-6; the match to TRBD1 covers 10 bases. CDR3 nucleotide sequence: TGTGCCAGCCGGGGGACAGGGGAGAATTCACCCCTCCACTTT. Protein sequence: CASRGTGENSPLHF.